Below are 10 T cell receptor beta chains sequenced from a single sample in a study of cytomegalovirus exposure and HLA in healthy donors. Use of 60 Vbeta and 13 Jbeta primers characterized the PCR. Profiled with immunoSEQ multiplex PCR; TCRdb holds only in-frame clones, not every one. The sample records around 190,000 clones, about 80% being singletons. The sequencing sample was made of PBMCs. These receptors all stem from a woman aged 25 to 39 in good health and CMV-seropositive.

V gene TRBV6-5 combines with J gene TRBJ2-2; D perhaps matches TRBD1 (6 bases). Trimming shortened V by 8 bases and J by 4 bases, and 11 bases separated the two germline ends. Germline loops: CDR1 MNHEY, CDR2 SVGAGI. The length of the CDR3 is 13 residues. The CDR3 bases are TGTGCCAGCGCACAGGGATTCACCGGGGAGCTGTTTTTT. It yields the protein CASAQGFTGELFF.

Regarding this clone: The junction differs from germline at one of its ends, possibly a read error. The chain recombines TRBV7-9 with TRBJ2-1, with D tentatively TRBD2 (6 bases). The germline gives CDR1 SEHNR, CDR2 FQNEAQ (reference sequence). The CDR3 has 16 residues. CDR3 region: CSSSFLEGLFYNEQFF. In DNA form, the CDR3 reads TGTTCCAGCAGCTTCTTGGAGGGGCTCTTCTACAATGAGCAGTTCTTC.

This chain connects TRBV30 to TRBJ1-2, with D unresolved. V lost 4 bases, J lost 0 bases, and 6 bases lay in between. The CDR3 consists of 12 residues. Germline V lookup: CDR1 GTSNPN, CDR2 SVGIG (reference sequence). The CDR3 loop is CAWNAANYGYTF. Here the CDR3 DNA reads TGTGCCTGGAACGCAGCTAACTATGGCTACACCTTC.

This clone was counted between two and nine times. This chain uses TRBV5-6 with TRBJ2-7, with D maybe TRBD1 (6 bases). Germline assignment: CDR1 SGHDT and CDR2 YYEEEE. Trimming pared 2 bases from V and 4 bases from J, leaving 19 bases between. The CDR3 runs 16 residues. CDR3 residues: CASSFYGQNRLYEQYF. The DNA for the CDR3 is TGTGCCAGCAGCTTTTATGGACAGAATAGGCTGTACGAGCAGTACTTC.

V and J are TRBV11-2 and TRBJ2-7; a possible D gene is TRBD2 (5 bases). The CDR3 is made up of 16 amino acids. Trimming took off 3 bases at V and 4 bases at J, with 19 bases between the two ends. Germline-derived CDR1 and CDR2 are SGHAT and FQNNGV. The CDR3 sequence: CASSLVGSARRYEQYF. The CDR3 nucleotides are TGTGCCAGCAGCTTGGTGGGTAGCGCCCGCCGATACGAGCAGTACTTC.

The V and J genes are TRBV19 and TRBJ2-2, with 8 nucleotides matching TRBD2. The CDR3 is 15 amino acids. CDR1 LNHDA and CDR2 SQIVND come from the germline V gene (reference sequence). Losses at the gene ends were 4 bases for V and 3 bases for J; bases not matched to a gene: 4. The CDR3 bases are TGTGCCAGTAGTAGTAGCGGGGCTGACACCGGGGAGCTGTTTTTT. This translates into CASSSSGADTGELFF. Complete variable domain (other parts from reference TRBV19 and TRBJ2-2): DGGITQSPKYLFRKEGQNVTLSCEQNLNHDAMYWYRQDPGQGLRLIYYSQIVNDFQKGDIAEGYSVSREKKESFPLTVTSAQKNPTAFYLCASSSSGADTGELFFGEGSRLTVL.

In DNA, the CDR3 is TGTGCCAGCTCACCAACTCTAGCGGCATCAGATACGCAGTATTTT. Its protein product is CASSPTLAASDTQYF. The genes are TRBV18 and TRBJ2-3; 7 nucleotides line up with TRBD2. The CDR3 sequence is 15 residues long. Germline CDR1 and CDR2: KGHSH and LQKENI. The junction had 6 bases not matched to a gene; V was cut back by 2 bases and J by 4 bases.

Remarks on this clone: Different DNA sequences within this sample yield the same CDR3. The V and J genes are TRBV6-1 and TRBJ2-7; possible D gene TRBD2, 6 bases. This CDR3 comprises 14 residues. V was pared by 3 bases and J by 1 base, with 10 bases between. Germline values: CDR1 MNHNS, CDR2 SASEGT. CDR3 sequence: CASSEAEGSYEQYF. DNA for the CDR3: TGTGCCAGCAGTGAGGCGGAGGGATCCTACGAGCAGTACTTC.

This clone has a handful of counts. CDR3 coding DNA: TGCGCCAGCAGCCAGCTACCTAGCGGGGGTTTCGATGAGCAGTTCTTC. Protein sequence: CASSQLPSGGFDEQFF. This sequence joins TRBV4-1 and TRBJ2-1; TRBD2 matches at 10 bases. This CDR3 has 16 residues. CDR1 and CDR2 from the germline V gene are MGHRA and YSYEKL. V trimming: 3 bases; J trimming: 8 bases; junction bases outside the gene matches: 10.

CDR3 amino acids: CASNPGLAGGPPTQYF. The DNA for the CDR3 is TGTGCCAGCAATCCCGGACTAGCGGGGGGGCCGCCGACCCAGTACTTC. This chain links TRBV6-6 with TRBJ2-5; 15 nucleotides match TRBD2. Germline-derived CDR1 and CDR2 are MNHNY and SVGAGI (reference sequence). The CDR3 has 16 amino acids. J gave up 7 bases and V 7 bases, and 10 bases lay outside the gene matches.